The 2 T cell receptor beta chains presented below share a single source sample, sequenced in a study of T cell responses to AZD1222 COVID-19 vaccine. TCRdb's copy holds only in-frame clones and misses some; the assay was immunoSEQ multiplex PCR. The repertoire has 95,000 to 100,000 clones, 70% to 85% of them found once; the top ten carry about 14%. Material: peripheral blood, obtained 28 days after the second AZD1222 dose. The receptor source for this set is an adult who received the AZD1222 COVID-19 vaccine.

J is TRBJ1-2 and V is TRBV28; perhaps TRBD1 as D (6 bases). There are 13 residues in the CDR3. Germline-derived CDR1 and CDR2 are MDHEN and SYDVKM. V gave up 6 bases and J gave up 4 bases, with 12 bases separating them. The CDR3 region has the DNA TGTGCCAGCAGCCCACAGGGATTCTATGGCTACACCTTC. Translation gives CASSPQGFYGYTF.

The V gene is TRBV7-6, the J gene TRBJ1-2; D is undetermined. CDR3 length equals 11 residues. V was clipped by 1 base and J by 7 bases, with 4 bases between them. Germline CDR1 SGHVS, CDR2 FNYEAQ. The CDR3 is CASSLGGGYTF. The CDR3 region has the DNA TGTGCCAGCAGCTTAGGCGGTGGCTACACCTTC.